One sample yielded the 17 T cell receptor beta chains listed below, sequenced in a study of cytomegalovirus exposure and HLA in healthy donors. The PCR used 60 Vbeta and 13 Jbeta primers. TCRdb's copy holds only in-frame clones and misses some; the assay was immunoSEQ multiplex PCR. Of roughly 150,000 clones in the sample, 65% to 80% were seen once. Sequencing was carried out using PBMCs. Receptors were obtained from a male donor in good health and CMV-seronegative.

The chain carries TRBV25-1 and TRBJ2-1, with a tentative D call TRBD1 (6 bases). CDR1 is MGHDK, CDR2 SYGVNS, per germline. The CDR3 has 15 residues. V gave up 1 base and J gave up 3 bases, with 10 bases separating them. CDR3 in amino acids: CASSEFGTSYNEQFF. CDR3 in DNA: TGTGCCAGCAGTGAATTTGGGACAAGCTACAATGAGCAGTTCTTC.

This clone has more than one count but fewer than ten. The CDR3 protein is CASSLWGRSRNQPQHF. CDR3 bases: TGTGCCAGCAGTTTATGGGGGCGGAGCCGGAATCAGCCCCAGCATTTT. The rearrangement uses TRBV28 and TRBJ1-5; perhaps TRBD1 as D (5 bases). This CDR3 has 16 amino acids. Germline V CDR1 and CDR2: MDHEN, SYDVKM. Trimming removed 0 bases from V and 4 bases from J, with 13 bases in between.

The V and J genes are TRBV14 and TRBJ2-5; the D gene is possibly TRBD1 (7 bases). The CDR3 loop spans 13 amino acids. CDR1 is SGHDN and CDR2 is FVKESK in the germline V gene. V was trimmed by 8 bases and J by 1 base, leaving 11 bases between them. The CDR3 bases are TGTGCCAGCGCGGGACAGCTCCAAGAGACCCAGTACTTC. It yields the protein CASAGQLQETQYF. Looking up the rest from reference TRBV14 and TRBJ2-5 gives the full variable domain: EAGVTQFPSHSVIEKGQTVTLRCDPISGHDNLYWYRRVMGKEIKFLLHFVKESKQDESGMPNNRFLAERTGGTYSTLKVQPAELEDSGVYFCASAGQLQETQYFGPGTRLLVL.

This clone has a handful of counts. The V and J genes are TRBV5-1 and TRBJ2-5; tentatively, D is TRBD2 (5 bases). Per germline, CDR1 SGHRS and CDR2 YFSETQ. Trimming removed 0 bases from V and 4 bases from J, with 13 bases in between. The CDR3 consists of 15 residues. DNA of the CDR3: TGCGCCAGCAGCTTGGGGGCGACTGGAGGAGAGACCCAGTACTTC. It is translated as CASSLGATGGETQYF. Together with reference TRBV5-1 and TRBJ2-5, the CDR3 gives the full variable domain: KAGVTQTPRYLIKTRGQQVTLSCSPISGHRSVSWYQQTPGQGLQFLFEYFSETQRNKGNFPGRFSGRQFSNSRSEMNVSTLELGDSALYLCASSLGATGGETQYFGPGTRLLVL.

V and J are TRBV18 and TRBJ2-3; 7 nucleotides line up with TRBD2. Unmatched junction bases numbered 3, after V lost 1 base and J lost 2 bases. The CDR3 has 15 amino acids. CDR1 and CDR2 from the germline V gene are KGHSH and LQKENI. Here the CDR3 DNA reads TGTGCCAGCTCACCACAGCGGGGCCCCACAGATACGCAGTATTTT. This gives the protein CASSPQRGPTDTQYF. Drawing the rest from reference TRBV18 and TRBJ2-3, the complete variable domain is NAGVMQNPRHLVRRRGQEARLRCSPMKGHSHVYWYRQLPEEGLKFMVYLQKENIIDESGMPKERFSAEFPKEGPSILRIQQVVRGDSAAYFCASSPQRGPTDTQYFGPGTRLTVL.

The J gene is TRBJ2-7, the V gene TRBV5-4; no definite D call. The ends were cut back, 0 bases at V and 4 bases at J, with 17 bases in the middle. Germline lookup yields CDR1 SGHNT and CDR2 YYREEE (reference sequence). The CDR3 covers 16 residues. This CDR3 reads CASSLVLGSASYEQYF. The CDR3 DNA follows: TGTGCCAGCAGCTTGGTTCTGGGCAGTGCTTCGTACGAGCAGTACTTC.

This sequence joins TRBV30 and TRBJ2-1; D gene ambiguous. CDR1 GTSNPN and CDR2 SVGIG come from the germline V gene (reference sequence). The CDR3 contains 13 residues. V dropped 1 base and J dropped 4 bases, with 8 bases sitting between them. CDR3 DNA: TGTGCCTGGAGTGCTTCACATTACAATGAGCAGTTCTTC. Residues: CAWSASHYNEQFF.

CDR3 residues: CASSLRGTSYEQYF. DNA for the CDR3: TGCGCCAGCAGCTTGCGGGGGACCTCCTACGAGCAGTACTTC. The chain employs TRBV5-1 and TRBJ2-7, with a possible D match to TRBD2 (6 bases). The CDR3 is made up of 14 amino acids. CDR1 and CDR2 from the germline V gene are SGHRS and YFSETQ. V dropped 1 base and J dropped 0 bases, with 8 bases sitting between them.

As regards this clone: An end of the junction does not agree with germline; a read error may underlie this. The chain carries TRBV7-9 and TRBJ2-5; 9 positions match TRBD1. The CDR3 consists of 14 residues. The V gene's germline CDR1 is SEHNR and CDR2 FQNEAQ (reference sequence). Here the CDR3 reads CAGSLAYRGQTQYF. The CDR3 DNA is TGTGCCGGCAGCTTAGCCTACAGGGGGCAGACCCAGTACTTC.

The CDR3 bases are TGCGCCAGCAGCTTGGGGCAGGGTGTGGATACGCAGTATTTT. Translation gives CASSLGQGVDTQYF. J is TRBJ2-3 and V is TRBV5-1, with D perhaps TRBD1 (5 bases). CDR1 and CDR2 from the germline V gene are SGHRS and YFSETQ. CDR3 length: 14 residues. The ends were cut back, 0 bases at V and 6 bases at J, with 11 bases in the middle.

This clone showed up just a few times. J is TRBJ2-7 and V is TRBV30; the D gene is possibly TRBD1 (7 bases). V lost 5 bases and J lost 10, with 15 bases in between. The length of the CDR3 is 11 residues. Germline V CDR1 and CDR2: GTSNPN, SVGIG (reference sequence). The CDR3 loop is CAWDREALQYF. The CDR3 DNA reads TGTGCCTGGGACAGGGAGGCGCTCCAGTACTTC.

This chain joins TRBV25-1 and TRBJ2-2; TRBD2 matches at 10 bases. Germline lookup yields CDR1 MGHDK and CDR2 SYGVNS. The CDR3 consists of 16 residues. V lost 5 bases to trimming and J lost 0 bases; unmatched junction nucleotides: 3. This CDR3 is CASSRSGGANTGELFF. As DNA, the CDR3 is TGTGCCAGCAGTCGGAGCGGGGGGGCGAACACCGGGGAGCTGTTTTTT. The entire variable domain, with the rest obtained from reference TRBV25-1 and TRBJ2-2, is as follows: EADIYQTPRYLVIGTGKKITLECSQTMGHDKMYWYQQDPGMELHLIHYSYGVNSTEKGDLSSESTVSRIRTEHFPLTLESARPSHTSQYLCASSRSGGANTGELFFGEGSRLTVL.

The chain links TRBV6-5 to TRBJ2-7; 8 bases are a match to TRBD2. The V segment lost 2 bases and the J segment 1 base; nucleotides outside the gene matches: 4. The CDR3 spans 15 residues. CDR1 and CDR2 (germline): MNHEY, SVGAGI. CDR3 nucleotide sequence: TGTGCCAGCAGTTACGCCGCTAGCGGGTCCTACGAGCAGTACTTC. Encoded protein: CASSYAASGSYEQYF.

The genes are TRBV5-6 and TRBJ2-7; D is undetermined. The CDR3 is made up of 15 amino acids. Trimming removed 4 bases at V and 0 bases at J, with 14 bases between. Germline CDR1 is SGHDT and CDR2 is YYEEEE. In nucleotides, the CDR3 is TGTGCCAGCAGCCCCCGCCCCACAGCCTCCTACGAGCAGTACTTC. It yields the protein CASSPRPTASYEQYF.

This chain joins TRBV7-2 and TRBJ1-5; 8 positions agree with TRBD1. The length of the CDR3 is 16 residues. Losses at the gene ends were 2 bases for V and 3 bases for J; bases not matched to a gene: 6. The germline V gene encodes CDR1 SGHTA and CDR2 FQGNSA. CDR3: CASSLFGQGSNQPQHF. CDR3 DNA: TGTGCCAGCAGCTTATTTGGACAGGGCTCCAATCAGCCCCAGCATTTT.

Written as DNA, the CDR3 is TGCGCCAGCAGAAGCGGGATGAGCTCCTACGAGCAGTACTTC. Translation: CASRSGMSSYEQYF. The V gene is TRBV5-1, the J gene TRBJ2-7, with 7 bases lining up with TRBD2. The trim removed 5 bases at V and 0 bases at J, leaving 5 bases unmatched. Germline-derived CDR1 and CDR2 are SGHRS and YFSETQ. The CDR3 loop spans 14 amino acids.

The rearrangement joins TRBV5-6 to TRBJ2-1; weak D call: TRBD2 (6 bases). The length of the CDR3 is 13 residues. Trimming took 4 bases from V and 7 from J, leaving 12 bases between them. CDR1 and CDR2 from the germline V gene are SGHDT and YYEEEE. CDR3 residues: CASSPGRLNEQFF. The CDR3, as DNA: TGTGCCAGCAGCCCTGGGAGGTTAAATGAGCAGTTCTTC.